This TCR beta chain emerged from a study of T cells in Graves' hyperthyroidism and ophthalmopathy. This CDR3 comprises 14 residues. Trimming took 2 bases from V and 9 from J; bases not matched to a gene: 5. Per germline, CDR1 ENHRY and CDR2 SYGVKD. Comment on this clonotype: A much bigger clone sits one base away, suggesting this may be a read error.

The investigators amplified TCR beta CDR3 regions from RNA transcripts. First-round RT-PCR of the TCR CDR3 relied on the HTBI primer set. TCRdb fed the multiplex PCR reads into MiXCR, producing one record per CDR3 protein. Among about 620,000 distinct CDR3 sequences, 15% to 20% were seen once, and the ten largest hold 3% to 4%. These patients, aged 18 to 65, had recently diagnosed hyperthyroidism lasting under 2 months. Sequencing used blood. The TCR originated in a woman aged 25 to 39 with Graves' hyperthyroidism. V is TRBV10-3 and J is TRBJ1-5, with TRBD1 matching 9 bases. The CDR3 nucleotides are TGTGCCATCAGTGAGGACAGGGGGGTACGGCCCCAGCATTTT. This encodes CAISEDRGVRPQHF.